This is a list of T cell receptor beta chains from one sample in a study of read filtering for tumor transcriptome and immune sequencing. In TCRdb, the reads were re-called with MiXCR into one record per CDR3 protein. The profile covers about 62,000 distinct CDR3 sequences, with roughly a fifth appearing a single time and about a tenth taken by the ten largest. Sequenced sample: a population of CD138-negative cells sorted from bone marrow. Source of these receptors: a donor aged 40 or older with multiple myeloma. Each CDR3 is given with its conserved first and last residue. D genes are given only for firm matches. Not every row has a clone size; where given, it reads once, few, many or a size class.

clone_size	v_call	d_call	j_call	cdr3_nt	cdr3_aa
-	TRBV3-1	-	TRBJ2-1	TGTGCCAGCAGCCAAACTGGTAATGAGCAGTTCTTC	CASSQTGNEQFF
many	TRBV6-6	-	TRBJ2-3	TGTGCCAGCAGTTACTCGAACGCAGATACGCAGTATTTT	CASSYSNADTQYF
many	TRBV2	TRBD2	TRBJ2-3	TGTGCCAGTACCCTTGGACTAGCGGGATCAGATACGCAGTATTTT	CASTLGLAGSDTQYF
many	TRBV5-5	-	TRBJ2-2	TGTGCCAGCTCGAAGTCCGGGACTCTGAACACCGGGGAGCTGTTTTTT	CASSKSGTLNTGELFF
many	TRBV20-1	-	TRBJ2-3	TGCAGTGCTAGAGTTCAGGGCTTGAACACAGATACGCAGTATTTT	CSARVQGLNTDTQYF
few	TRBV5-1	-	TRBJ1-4	TGCGCCAGCAGCTTGGGACAGGCTAATGAAAAACTGTTTTTT	CASSLGQANEKLFF
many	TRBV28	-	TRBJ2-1	TGTGCCAGCAGTTCCCCTCTATTCTCCTACAATGAGCAGTTCTTC	CASSSPLFSYNEQFF
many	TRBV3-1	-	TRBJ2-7	TGTGCCAGCAGCCCGACCAGGGGAACGGGGGGAGAGCAGTACTTC	CASSPTRGTGGEQYF
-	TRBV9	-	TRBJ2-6	TGTGCCAGCAGCGTAGTTCCGGGGACGGGGTTTTCCGCTGGGGCCAACGTCCTGACTTTC	CASSVVPGTGFSAGANVLTF
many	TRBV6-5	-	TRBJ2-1	TGTGCCAGCAGTTACCAGTCTATGCCGAGATTAAATGAGCAGTTCTTC	CASSYQSMPRLNEQFF
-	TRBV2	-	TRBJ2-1	TGTGCCGGCAGGGGGGGGTCGTCCTACAATGAGCAGTTCTTC	CAGRGGSSYNEQFF
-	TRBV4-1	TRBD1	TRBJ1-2	TGCGCCAGCAGCCAGGGCGACAGGGCTAGCTATGGCTACACCTTC	CASSQGDRASYGYTF
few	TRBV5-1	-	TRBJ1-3	TGCGCCAGCAGACCGAGGGGTGCTGGAAACACCATATATTTT	CASRPRGAGNTIYF
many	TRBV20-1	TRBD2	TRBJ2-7	TGCAGTGCTGAAGGACTAGGAACCTACTACGAGCAGTACTTC	CSAEGLGTYYEQYF
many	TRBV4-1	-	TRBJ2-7	TGCGCCAGCAGCCAAGATCGAGGGGTTTCCTACGAGCAGTACTTC	CASSQDRGVSYEQYF
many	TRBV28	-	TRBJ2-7	TGTGCCAGCAGTCCACGGGGGAGGATCGGTGACGAGCAGTACTTC	CASSPRGRIGDEQYF
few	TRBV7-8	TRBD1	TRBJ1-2	TGTGCCAGCAGCTTGACGGACAGGGCCTATGGCTACACCTTC	CASSLTDRAYGYTF
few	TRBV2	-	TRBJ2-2	TGTGCCAGCAGTGAAAGGGGAACGAACACCGGGGAGCTGTTTTTT	CASSERGTNTGELFF
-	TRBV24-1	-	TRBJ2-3	TGTGCCACCAGTGACGATAACAGGGGCACAGATACGCAGTATTTT	CATSDDNRGTDTQYF
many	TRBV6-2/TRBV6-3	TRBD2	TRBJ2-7	TGTGCCAGCAGTCCCGGCGGGAGGTACGAGCAGTACTTC	CASSPGGRYEQYF
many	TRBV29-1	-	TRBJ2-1	TGCAGCGTTGAAGAGCACGGCGGAGGTATTGAGCAGTTCTTC	CSVEEHGGGIEQFF
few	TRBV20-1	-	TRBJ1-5	TGCAGTGCTAGTGGAGGGATATATCAGCCCCAGCATTTT	CSASGGIYQPQHF
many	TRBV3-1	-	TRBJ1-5	TGTGCCAGCAGCCAAGGGGCCCCGTCCGGCAATCAGCCCCAGCATTTT	CASSQGAPSGNQPQHF
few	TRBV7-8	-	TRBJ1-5	TGTGCCAGCACCAGGGAAGGGAGGGGCTCTCAGCCCCAGCATTTT	CASTREGRGSQPQHF
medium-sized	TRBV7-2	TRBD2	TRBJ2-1	TGTGCCAGCAGCGCTGTCGGCGGGGGGGGGAACAATGAGCAGTTCTTC	CASSAVGGGGNNEQFF
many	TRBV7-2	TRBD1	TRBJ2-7	TGTGCCAGCAGCTTAGAGGGACAGGGTTACGACGAGCAGTACTTC	CASSLEGQGYDEQYF
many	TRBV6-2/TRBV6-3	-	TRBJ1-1	TGTGCCAGCAGTTTAGGGGGGCACAACACTGAAGCTTTCTTT	CASSLGGHNTEAFF
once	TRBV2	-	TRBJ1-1	TGTGCCAGCAGCGAAGCGGGTGGAACTAAAGCTTTCTTC	CASSEAGGTKAFF
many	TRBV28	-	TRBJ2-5	TGTGCCAGCAGTTTCCGGGGCCAAGAGACCCAGTACTTC	CASSFRGQETQYF
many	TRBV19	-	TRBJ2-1	TGTGCCAGTAGTATGTGGACTTCATCCTACAATGAGCAGTTCTTC	CASSMWTSSYNEQFF
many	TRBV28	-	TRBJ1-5	TGTGCCAGCAGTGCGGACGGGTATAGCAATCAGCCCCAGCATTTT	CASSADGYSNQPQHF
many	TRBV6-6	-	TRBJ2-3	TGTGCCAGCAGAAACCGGGACCCCGGGGGCACAGATACGCAGTATTTT	CASRNRDPGGTDTQYF
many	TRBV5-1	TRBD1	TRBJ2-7	TGCGCCAGCAGCACGGAGGACAGGGGCTACGAGCAGTACTTC	CASSTEDRGYEQYF
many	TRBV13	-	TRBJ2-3	TGTGCCAGCAGCCAATGGGAGAATCTTATTACGCAGTATTTT	CASSQWENLITQYF
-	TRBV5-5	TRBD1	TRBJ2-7	TGTGCCAGCATCATCGGGACAGGGATTCACGAGCAGTACTTC	CASIIGTGIHEQYF
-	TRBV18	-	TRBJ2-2	TGTACCCGCTCACCATTTCAGGCCGGGGAGCTGTTTTTT	CTRSPFQAGELFF
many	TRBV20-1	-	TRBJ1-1	TGCAGTGCTGGACCCCCGGCCGAAGCTTTCTTT	CSAGPPAEAFF
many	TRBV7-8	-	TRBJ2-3	TGTGCCAGCACCGCGGCCGATACGCAGTATTTT	CASTAADTQYF
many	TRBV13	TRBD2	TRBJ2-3	TGTGCCAGCAGCCGGATTAGCGGGGGGGGTACAGATACGCAGTATTTT	CASSRISGGGTDTQYF
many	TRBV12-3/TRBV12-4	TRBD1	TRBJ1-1	TGTGCCAGCAACCACGGGACAGCTGACACTGAAGCTTTCTTT	CASNHGTADTEAFF
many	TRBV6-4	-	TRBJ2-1	TGTGCCAGCAGTGAAAAGCAGGGGGGCGTCAATGAGCAGTTCTTC	CASSEKQGGVNEQFF
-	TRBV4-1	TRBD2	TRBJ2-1	TGCGCCAGCAGCCGTCGACTAGCGGGGGGACTCAATGAGCAGCTCTTC	CASSRRLAGGLNEQLF
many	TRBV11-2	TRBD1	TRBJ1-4	TGTGCCAGCAGCTTACAGGGGGGAGGTGAAAAACTGTTTTTT	CASSLQGGGEKLFF
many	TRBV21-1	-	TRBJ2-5	TGTGCCAGCAGCAAGGGGAGGATAGCGGGGGACCCAATCCAGACCCAGTACTTC	CASSKGRIAGDPIQTQYF
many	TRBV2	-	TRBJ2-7	TGTGCCAGCACCAAGGACGGGGGGCTCTCCTACGAGCAGTACTTC	CASTKDGGLSYEQYF
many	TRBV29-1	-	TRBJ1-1	TGCAGCGTTGCTATAGAAAGGGCTTTCTTT	CSVAIERAFF
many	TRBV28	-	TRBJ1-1	TGTGCCAGCAGTGTCCCCAGGGGACAGAACACTGAAGCTTTCTTT	CASSVPRGQNTEAFF
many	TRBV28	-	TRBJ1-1	TGTGCCAGCAGTTCTTCAGCCTCGAACACTGAAGCTTTCTTT	CASSSSASNTEAFF
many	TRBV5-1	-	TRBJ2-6	TGCGCCAGCAGCTTGGGGACGTCAAGTCCGGGGGCCAACGTCCTGACTTTC	CASSLGTSSPGANVLTF
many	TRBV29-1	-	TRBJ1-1	TGCAGCGTCGCCGACATCCACACTGAAGCTTTCTTT	CSVADIHTEAFF
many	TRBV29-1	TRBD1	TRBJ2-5	TGCAGCGTTGAAGGGGGACAGACAGGGCCACCGGGGACCCAGTACTTC	CSVEGGQTGPPGTQYF
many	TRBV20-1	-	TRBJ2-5	TGCAGTGCTAGAGATTGGGGACGGCAAGAGACCCAGTACTTC	CSARDWGRQETQYF
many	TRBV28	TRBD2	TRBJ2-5	TGTGCGTGGGGGCTAGCGGGGGAAGAGACCCAGTACTTC	CAWGLAGEETQYF
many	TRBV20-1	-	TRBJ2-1	TGCAGTGCCCCTATGTGGGGGGACAATGAGCAGTTCTTC	CSAPMWGDNEQFF
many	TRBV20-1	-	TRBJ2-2	TGCAGTGCTACTCTCGGAGTAGGGGTCGGGGAGCTGTTTTTT	CSATLGVGVGELFF
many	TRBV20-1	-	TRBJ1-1	TGCAGTGCTAGTCGTGGCAGATTGAACACTGAAGCTTTCTTT	CSASRGRLNTEAFF
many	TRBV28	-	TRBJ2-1	TGTGCCAGCATAAGTCCGGGAGACTACAATGAGCAGTTCTTC	CASISPGDYNEQFF
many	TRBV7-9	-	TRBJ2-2	TGTGCCAGCAGCTTACCCAAGGGCGGGTACACCGGGGAGCTGTTTTTT	CASSLPKGGYTGELFF
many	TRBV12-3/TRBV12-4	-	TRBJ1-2	TGTGCCAGCAGTTTAGCTAGCTATGGCTACACCTTC	CASSLASYGYTF
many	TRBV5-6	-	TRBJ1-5	TGTGCCAGCAGCCTTGGGACTCAGCCCCAGCATTTT	CASSLGTQPQHF